The rows below give T cell receptor beta chains drawn from one sample of a study of T cell responses to AZD1222 COVID-19 vaccine. The protocol was immunoSEQ multiplex PCR, while the TCRdb copy is restricted to in-frame clones and leaves out a portion. The repertoire holds fewer than 150,000 clones, 85% to 95% seen once, with around 0.91% in the top ten. This sample comprised peripheral blood, obtained on day 0 of AZD1222 vaccination. The receptor source for this set is an adult in good health. CDR3s include the opening cysteine and the closing phenylalanine or tryptophan. A D gene is named only where the DNA matches it firmly. Clone size is given for some rows only: seen once, a few or many times, or a class if the clone is expanded.

v_gene: TRBV7-9
d_gene: NA
j_gene: TRBJ2-7
abundance: NA
CDR3aa: CASSLGGSALEQYF
CDR3nt: TGTGCCAGCAGCTTAGGGGGCTCTGCCCTCGAGCAGTACTTC

v_gene: TRBV10-3
d_gene: TRBD1
j_gene: TRBJ1-2
abundance: NA
CDR3aa: CAITETGGYGYTF
CDR3nt: TGTGCCATCACCGAGACAGGGGGCTATGGCTACACCTTC

v_gene: TRBV6-5
d_gene: TRBD1
j_gene: TRBJ2-7
abundance: once
CDR3aa: CASSIDRGYEQYF
CDR3nt: TGTGCCAGCAGCATCGACAGGGGGTACGAGCAGTACTTC

v_gene: TRBV2
d_gene: NA
j_gene: TRBJ1-4
abundance: NA
CDR3aa: CASNPGQGNQKLFF
CDR3nt: TGTGCCAGCAATCCGGGCCAGGGGAATCAAAAACTGTTTTTT

v_gene: TRBV4-1
d_gene: TRBD2
j_gene: TRBJ2-1
abundance: few
CDR3aa: CASSQGRLAGGGEQFF
CDR3nt: TGCGCCAGCAGCCAGGGGAGGTTAGCGGGGGGCGGTGAGCAGTTCTTC

v_gene: TRBV9
d_gene: NA
j_gene: TRBJ1-4
abundance: NA
CDR3aa: CASSVDGKRPINEKLFF
CDR3nt: TGTGCCAGCAGCGTAGACGGGAAGCGACCCATTAATGAAAAACTGTTTTTT

v_gene: TRBV3-1/TRBV3-2
d_gene: NA
j_gene: TRBJ2-7
abundance: NA
CDR3aa: CASSQGVAFIPYEQYF
CDR3nt: TGTGCCAGCAGCCAAGGGGTGGCCTTTATCCCCTACGAGCAGTACTTC

v_gene: TRBV6-5
d_gene: NA
j_gene: TRBJ1-2
abundance: once
CDR3aa: CASSYSSSLYGYTF
CDR3nt: TGTGCCAGCAGTTACTCCTCCAGCCTCTATGGCTACACCTTC

v_gene: TRBV5-4
d_gene: TRBD1
j_gene: TRBJ1-1
abundance: NA
CDR3aa: CASSRQGMNTEAFF
CDR3nt: TGTGCCAGCAGCCGACAGGGCATGAACACTGAAGCTTTCTTT

v_gene: TRBV18
d_gene: NA
j_gene: TRBJ1-6
abundance: NA
CDR3aa: CASSPQGNSPLHF
CDR3nt: TGTGCCAGCTCACCACAGGGGAATTCACCCCTCCACTTT

v_gene: TRBV5-1
d_gene: TRBD1
j_gene: TRBJ2-7
abundance: NA
CDR3aa: CASSLPGQSYEQYF
CDR3nt: TGCGCCAGCAGCTTGCCGGGACAGTCCTACGAGCAGTACTTC

v_gene: TRBV6-5
d_gene: TRBD2
j_gene: TRBJ2-7
abundance: NA
CDR3aa: CASSPILAGAGEQYF
CDR3nt: TGTGCCAGCAGTCCAATTCTAGCGGGGGCAGGGGAGCAGTACTTC

v_gene: TRBV7-2
d_gene: TRBD1
j_gene: TRBJ1-3
abundance: NA
CDR3aa: CASSKWDRGSGNTIYF
CDR3nt: TGTGCCAGCAGCAAGTGGGACAGGGGCTCTGGAAACACCATATATTTT

v_gene: TRBV10-3
d_gene: NA
j_gene: TRBJ2-3
abundance: NA
CDR3aa: CAAGLGADTQYF
CDR3nt: TGTGCCGCCGGACTCGGGGCAGATACGCAGTATTTT

v_gene: TRBV6-4
d_gene: NA
j_gene: TRBJ1-1
abundance: NA
CDR3aa: CASSDSVGGFGVSTEAFF
CDR3nt: TGTGCCAGCAGTGACAGTGTAGGGGGTTTTGGGGTGAGCACTGAAGCTTTCTTT

v_gene: TRBV9
d_gene: TRBD1
j_gene: TRBJ2-7
abundance: NA
CDR3aa: CASGEGANYEQYF
CDR3nt: TGTGCCAGCGGAGAGGGGGCCAACTACGAGCAGTACTTC

v_gene: TRBV7-8
d_gene: NA
j_gene: TRBJ1-1
abundance: NA
CDR3aa: CASSLEARNTEAFF
CDR3nt: TGTGCCAGCAGCTTAGAGGCGAGGAACACTGAAGCTTTCTTT

v_gene: TRBV24-1
d_gene: NA
j_gene: TRBJ1-4
abundance: once
CDR3aa: CATSEGGLFF
CDR3nt: TGTGCCACCAGTGAAGGGGGACTGTTTTTT

v_gene: TRBV18
d_gene: NA
j_gene: TRBJ2-7
abundance: once
CDR3aa: CASSPPGTDSYEQYF
CDR3nt: TGTGCCAGCTCACCACCGGGGACCGATTCCTACGAGCAGTACTTC

v_gene: TRBV15
d_gene: NA
j_gene: TRBJ1-1
abundance: NA
CDR3aa: CATSRDRLGDTEAFF
CDR3nt: TGTGCCACCAGCAGAGATCGGTTGGGGGACACTGAAGCTTTCTTT

v_gene: TRBV28
d_gene: NA
j_gene: TRBJ1-2
abundance: NA
CDR3aa: CASSSQDGRYGYTF
CDR3nt: TGTGCCAGCAGTTCCCAGGACGGCAGATATGGCTACACCTTC

v_gene: TRBV28
d_gene: TRBD1
j_gene: TRBJ1-6
abundance: NA
CDR3aa: CASIMGQGGSPLHF
CDR3nt: TGTGCCAGCATTATGGGACAGGGAGGATCACCCCTCCACTTT

v_gene: TRBV2
d_gene: NA
j_gene: TRBJ1-6
abundance: NA
CDR3aa: CASSEGLALHF
CDR3nt: TGTGCCAGCAGTGAAGGTTTAGCCCTCCACTTT

v_gene: TRBV6-2/TRBV6-3
d_gene: TRBD1
j_gene: TRBJ2-2
abundance: NA
CDR3aa: CASSLRTGIYTGELFF
CDR3nt: TGTGCCAGCAGTTTAAGGACAGGGATTTACACCGGGGAGCTGTTTTTT

v_gene: TRBV11-2
d_gene: TRBD1
j_gene: TRBJ2-5
abundance: NA
CDR3aa: CASSLSPGQGETQYF
CDR3nt: TGTGCCAGCAGCCTATCTCCGGGACAGGGAGAGACCCAGTACTTC